Listed below are T cell receptor beta chains from one sample, sequenced in a study of monozygotic twins with inflammatory bowel disease. No DNA is given; TCRdb re-called the 5' RACE reads and lists each CDR3 protein once. Its table records approximately 400,000 distinct CDR3 sequences. The sequenced sample consisted of blood. The receptors were gathered from a human donor with ulcerative colitis or Crohn's disease, or a healthy co-twin of an affected twin (not recorded which). CDR3s include the opening cysteine and the closing phenylalanine or tryptophan. The order of the fields is V gene, J gene, CDR3 protein.

v_gene: TRBV12-3/TRBV12-4; j_gene: TRBJ2-7; CDR3aa: CASSSGSEQYF
v_gene: TRBV20-1; j_gene: TRBJ1-2; CDR3aa: CSAATGIYGYTF
v_gene: TRBV3-1; j_gene: TRBJ1-2; CDR3aa: CASSLGIAYGYTF
v_gene: TRBV9; j_gene: TRBJ1-2; CDR3aa: CASSEGAAGYTF
v_gene: TRBV5-1; j_gene: TRBJ2-1; CDR3aa: CASSEGLAGGPNEQFF
v_gene: TRBV4-2; j_gene: TRBJ2-3; CDR3aa: CASSQEMKQTQYF
v_gene: TRBV21-1; j_gene: TRBJ2-6; CDR3aa: CASNTGGGGANVLTF
v_gene: TRBV29-1; j_gene: TRBJ2-5; CDR3aa: CSVGPAGQETQYF
v_gene: TRBV4-1; j_gene: TRBJ1-2; CDR3aa: CASSQEGAFFYGYTF
v_gene: TRBV2; j_gene: TRBJ2-7; CDR3aa: CASSGSLGYEQYF
v_gene: TRBV2; j_gene: TRBJ2-1; CDR3aa: CAGRGDYNEQFF
v_gene: TRBV20-1; j_gene: TRBJ2-4; CDR3aa: CSARAGTSRDIQYF
v_gene: TRBV28; j_gene: TRBJ2-7; CDR3aa: CASTRVASGAYEQYF
v_gene: TRBV4-1; j_gene: TRBJ1-2; CDR3aa: CASSQPTGDYGYTF
v_gene: TRBV7-2; j_gene: TRBJ2-7; CDR3aa: CASSLETAGEQYF
v_gene: TRBV24-1; j_gene: TRBJ2-3; CDR3aa: CATSDRRGSTDTQYF
v_gene: TRBV12-3/TRBV12-4; j_gene: TRBJ1-5; CDR3aa: CASSPSTHQPQHF
v_gene: TRBV5-1; j_gene: TRBJ1-3; CDR3aa: CASSPGQFSGNTIYF
v_gene: TRBV4-2; j_gene: TRBJ2-3; CDR3aa: CASSQDPPVVTTLTDTQYF
v_gene: TRBV29-1; j_gene: TRBJ2-1; CDR3aa: CSVKLAEEGYEQFF
v_gene: TRBV10-3; j_gene: TRBJ2-1; CDR3aa: CAISDRGGQGRTSGDNEQFF
v_gene: TRBV2; j_gene: TRBJ2-3; CDR3aa: CASKRDSNTDTQYF
v_gene: TRBV7-2; j_gene: TRBJ1-1; CDR3aa: CASSLTSGQPTEAFF
v_gene: TRBV7-2; j_gene: TRBJ2-3; CDR3aa: CASSFGSGKEADTQYF
v_gene: TRBV20-1; j_gene: TRBJ1-5; CDR3aa: CSARAIQGQRNQPQHF
v_gene: TRBV6-2/TRBV6-3; j_gene: TRBJ2-5; CDR3aa: CASSASWETQYF
v_gene: TRBV20-1; j_gene: TRBJ2-1; CDR3aa: CSATDRDRVYNEQFF
v_gene: TRBV6-2/TRBV6-3; j_gene: TRBJ2-3; CDR3aa: CASSYSPLGGDTDTQYF
v_gene: TRBV6-5; j_gene: TRBJ2-3; CDR3aa: CASSYGGVGGDTQYF
v_gene: TRBV5-4; j_gene: TRBJ1-1; CDR3aa: CASSPPGMNTEAFF
v_gene: TRBV19; j_gene: TRBJ2-7; CDR3aa: CASSKQDRGEQYF
v_gene: TRBV7-2; j_gene: TRBJ2-3; CDR3aa: CASSLAVWMGGPDTQYF
v_gene: TRBV7-6; j_gene: TRBJ2-3; CDR3aa: CASSLEASGSEGTDTQYF
v_gene: TRBV18; j_gene: TRBJ1-1; CDR3aa: CASSPQVDTEAFF
v_gene: TRBV5-6; j_gene: TRBJ1-2; CDR3aa: CASTKSGGGYGYTF
v_gene: TRBV5-1; j_gene: TRBJ2-2; CDR3aa: CASSLVGRSTGELFF
v_gene: TRBV2; j_gene: TRBJ1-1; CDR3aa: CASSLGGGMAFF
v_gene: TRBV5-1; j_gene: TRBJ1-2; CDR3aa: CASSPAVQYGYTF
v_gene: TRBV7-9; j_gene: TRBJ2-2; CDR3aa: CASSSPPGAGTGELFF
v_gene: TRBV7-2; j_gene: TRBJ1-1; CDR3aa: CASSLAPTGTGGRVTEAFF
v_gene: TRBV20-1; j_gene: TRBJ2-2; CDR3aa: CSARDRGLAIGGELFF
v_gene: TRBV7-2; j_gene: TRBJ1-3; CDR3aa: CASSFNRATIYF
v_gene: TRBV11-2; j_gene: TRBJ2-1; CDR3aa: CASSLFPPGLTQLSYNEQFF
v_gene: TRBV28; j_gene: TRBJ1-4; CDR3aa: CASSTGGSNEKLFF
v_gene: TRBV7-2; j_gene: TRBJ2-7; CDR3aa: CASSFSGMYEQYF
v_gene: TRBV29-1; j_gene: TRBJ2-1; CDR3aa: CSARQGLTNEQFF
v_gene: TRBV9; j_gene: TRBJ2-1; CDR3aa: CASSVEAGAIDEQFF
v_gene: TRBV12-3/TRBV12-4; j_gene: TRBJ2-7; CDR3aa: CASSPGVGYEQYF
v_gene: TRBV20-1; j_gene: TRBJ1-5; CDR3aa: CSANTQVGNQPQHF
v_gene: TRBV6-5; j_gene: TRBJ1-2; CDR3aa: CASSYSPSNGYTF